This TCR beta chain was sequenced in a study of metastatic and nonmetastatic thyroid tumors. About the research overall: Thyroid patients, malignant and benign, had repertoires compared across blood and tumor or nodule tissue. Notes on the study in general: Significantly higher TCR beta diversity was reportedly seen in malignant thyroid tumors than benign nodules, in blood and tumor.

There were no patients who had received any treatment before thyroid surgery. Original analysis: Built for papillary thyroid cancer, a distant-metastasis classifier drew on CDR3 differences across clinicopathological groups. From the PCR reads, TCRdb re-called clones with MiXCR. The V and J calls and clone size are TCRdb's, not the authors'. The sample holds tens of thousands of clones, roughly 26% seen once. This clone was counted only a few times. Its matching antigen is unknown. CDR3 length: 12 residues. Trimming took 2 bases from V and 6 from J, leaving 4 bases between them. Per the germline V gene, CDR1 is MRHNA and CDR2 is SNTAGT.

The clonotype originates from a female donor with papillary thyroid cancer or a benign thyroid nodule (not recorded which). Some clones in this sample may be carry-over from other donors' samples. The rearrangement uses TRBV6-4 and TRBJ2-2; D remains ambiguous. Sequenced sample: tumor tissue. The CDR3 here is CASSDPAGELFF. Written as DNA, the CDR3 is TGTGCCAGCAGTGACCCGGCCGGGGAGCTGTTTTTT.